The 30 T cell receptor beta chains reported below all come from one sample, sequenced in a study of blood T cell repertoires in COVID-19 (dated by TCRdb to the early 2020s). Library method: the immunoSEQ multiplex PCR assay. The source is immuneACCESS, and TCRdb retained only in-frame sequences with V and J called. Part of the clones is not carried over; for the studies checked, unresolved V genes explain less than half of this, and the remainder is unexplained. A total of some 80,000 clones appear in this sample, around four fifths of them only once. The top ten clonotypes cover about an eighth of the sample. The sequenced sample consisted of peripheral blood. All receptors come from a human donor in a cohort sampled during active COVID-19.

This clone turned up a few times. The chain couples TRBV19 to TRBJ1-1; D is ambiguous. Trimming pared 6 bases from V and 3 bases from J, leaving 14 bases between. CDR3 length: 14 residues. Germline lookup yields CDR1 LNHDA and CDR2 SQIVND (reference sequence). The CDR3 region has the DNA TGTGCCAGTAGGGCGGGCAGTCGGGACACTGAAGCTTTCTTT. This gives the protein CASRAGSRDTEAFF.

J is TRBJ1-5 and V is TRBV19, with D perhaps matching TRBD1 (5 bases). The V gene's germline CDR1 is LNHDA and CDR2 SQIVND (reference sequence). Trimming removed 8 bases at V and 6 bases at J, with 14 bases between. This CDR3 contains 13 residues. The CDR3 here is CASDRGMRQPQHF. CDR3 DNA sequence: TGTGCCAGTGACCGGGGGATGCGTCAGCCCCAGCATTTT.

The chain links TRBV21-1 to TRBJ1-1; no check of the table's D call, TRBD1, against the DNA was made. TRBV21-1 is a pseudogene. The CDR3 totals 16 residues. CDR3 region: CASSKVQDNMNTEAFF. DNA for the CDR3: TGTGCCAGCAGCAAAGTCCAGGACAACATGAACACTGAAGCTTTCTTT.

The rearrangement uses TRBV7-4 and TRBJ1-5; D may be TRBD1 (5 bases). Trimming stripped 5 bases from V and 0 bases from J, with 17 bases between. This CDR3 is 17 amino acids long. CDR1 and CDR2 (germline): SGHVT, SQSDAQ. The CDR3 is CASSLPRTPVSNQPQHF. The CDR3 nucleotides are TGTGCCAGCAGCCTTCCCCGGACACCAGTTAGCAATCAGCCCCAGCATTTT. The full variable domain, rest sourced from reference TRBV7-4 and TRBJ1-5, is GAGVSQSPRYKVAKRGRDVALRCDSISGHVTLYWYRQTLGQGSEVLTYSQSDAQRDKSGRPSGRFSAERPERSVSTLKIQRTEQGDSAVYLCASSLPRTPVSNQPQHFGDGTRLSIL.

The V gene is TRBV9, the J gene TRBJ1-4, with TRBD1 matching over 8 bases. Germline V gives CDR1 SGDLS, CDR2 YYNGEE. V gave up 3 bases and J gave up 6 bases; unmatched junction bases: 4. The length of the CDR3 is 14 residues. The CDR3 region is CASSAGTGDEKLFF. The CDR3 region has the DNA TGTGCCAGCAGCGCCGGGACAGGAGATGAAAAACTGTTTTTT.

The rearrangement uses TRBV29-1 and TRBJ1-1; no clear D. With 4 bases removed from V and 1 base from J, the gap between germline ends came to 13 bases. The germline V gene has CDR1 SQVTM and CDR2 ANQGSEA. The CDR3 is 14 residues long. In nucleotides, the CDR3 is TGCAGCGTTGGTGCTTGGGCGTCGAACACTGAAGCTTTCTTT. Protein product: CSVGAWASNTEAFF.

This chain connects TRBV28 to TRBJ1-2, with 7 nucleotides matching TRBD1. This CDR3 spans 14 amino acids. Germline loops: CDR1 MDHEN, CDR2 SYDVKM. The ends lost 6 bases at V and 4 bases at J; junction bases unmatched: 8. In nucleotides, the CDR3 is TGTGCCAGCAGGCCACCGACAGGGATCTATGGCTACACCTTC. It specifies CASRPPTGIYGYTF.

The chain couples TRBV18 to TRBJ1-5; D perhaps matches TRBD1 (5 bases). Trimming left V 3 bases short and J 7 bases short, with 16 bases between. CDR3 length equals 15 residues. The germline gives CDR1 KGHSH, CDR2 LQKENI. CDR3 sequence (DNA): TGTGCCAGCTCACCCGTGGACGGACCAGGGCAGCCCCAGCATTTT. The encoded protein is CASSPVDGPGQPQHF. The full variable domain, in which reference TRBV18 and TRBJ1-5 provide the parts outside the CDR3, is NAGVMQNPRHLVRRRGQEARLRCSPMKGHSHVYWYRQLPEEGLKFMVYLQKENIIDESGMPKERFSAEFPKEGPSILRIQQVVRGDSAAYFCASSPVDGPGQPQHFGDGTRLSIL.

The V call is TRBV11-2, the J call TRBJ2-3; D possibly corresponds to TRBD1 (5 bases). This CDR3 is 12 amino acids long. Germline CDR1 reads SGHAT; CDR2 reads FQNNGV. V lost 2 bases to trimming and J lost 6 bases, with 6 bases between them. The CDR3 spells CASSLKGDTQYF. The CDR3 DNA reads as TGTGCCAGCAGCTTAAAGGGGGATACGCAGTATTTT. The full variable domain, its missing parts supplied by reference TRBV11-2 and TRBJ2-3, is EAGVAQSPRYKIIEKRQSVAFWCNPISGHATLYWYQQILGQGPKLLIQFQNNGVVDDSQLPKDRFSAERLKGVDSTLKIQPAKLEDSAVYLCASSLKGDTQYFGPGTRLTVL.

The V call is TRBV7-3, the J call TRBJ1-2, with unresolved D. Trimming stripped 0 bases from V and 3 bases from J, with 8 bases between. The CDR3 consists of 14 residues. Germline assignment: CDR1 SGHTA and CDR2 FQGTGA. In DNA, the CDR3 is TGTGCCAGCAGCTTAACGAACGGGGACTATGGCTACACCTTC. Amino acid sequence: CASSLTNGDYGYTF. The entire variable domain, with the rest obtained from reference TRBV7-3 and TRBJ1-2, is as follows: GAGVSQTPSNKVTEKGKYVELRCDPISGHTALYWYRQSLGQGPEFLIYFQGTGAADDSGLPNDRFFAVRPEGSVSTLKIQRTERGDSAVYLCASSLTNGDYGYTFGSGTRLTVV.

The chain couples TRBV19 to TRBJ1-5; D remains unclear. There are 15 residues in the CDR3. The germline CDR1 and CDR2 sequences are LNHDA and SQIVND (reference sequence). With 0 bases removed from V and 5 bases from J, the gap between germline ends came to 11 bases. CDR3 loop: CASSIEPGGYQPQHF. DNA of the CDR3: TGTGCCAGTAGTATAGAACCCGGCGGCTATCAGCCCCAGCATTTT.

The V call is TRBV19, the J call TRBJ1-3, with 8 bases fitting TRBD1. CDR3 length: 15 amino acids. CDR1 and CDR2 from the germline V gene are LNHDA and SQIVND (reference sequence). Trimming removed 5 bases from V and 0 bases from J; junction bases left unmatched: 3. The chain's CDR3 is CASSGQGDSGNTIYF. CDR3 bases: TGTGCCAGTAGTGGACAGGGTGACTCTGGAAACACCATATATTTT.

This chain joins TRBV5-1 and TRBJ2-5; weak D call: TRBD1 (6 bases). Per the germline V gene, CDR1 is SGHRS and CDR2 is YFSETQ. The CDR3 is 13 residues long. V lost 2 bases to trimming and J lost 5 bases, with 10 bases between them. The CDR3 loop is CASSLQGEETQYF. Here the CDR3 DNA reads TGCGCCAGCAGCTTACAGGGAGAGGAGACCCAGTACTTC.

This clone has just one count. The J gene is TRBJ2-5, the V gene TRBV2, with D tentatively TRBD2 (5 bases). Trimming stripped 5 bases from V and 10 bases from J, with 11 bases between. The CDR3 has 11 residues. Germline assignment: CDR1 SNHLY and CDR2 FYNNEI. For the CDR3, the DNA is TGTGCCAGCAGTCCCTCGGGGATCCAGTACTTC. Protein: CASSPSGIQYF.

This sequence joins TRBV30 and TRBJ2-1; the D gene is possibly TRBD1 (6 bases). Trimming shortened V by 5 bases and J by 2 bases, and 10 bases separated the two germline ends. The CDR3 spans 13 residues. Germline CDR1 GTSNPN, CDR2 SVGIG (reference sequence). CDR3 sequence: CAWSDSAYNEQFF. CDR3 nucleotides: TGTGCCTGGTCGGACAGTGCCTACAATGAGCAGTTCTTC.

The gene calls are TRBV2 and TRBJ2-3; D unresolved. V shed 5 bases and J shed 3 bases, with 3 bases lying between them. From germline, CDR1 is SNHLY and CDR2 FYNNEI. This CDR3 has 11 residues. Here the CDR3 reads CASSPTDTQYF. The CDR3 DNA follows: TGTGCCAGCAGTCCAACAGATACGCAGTATTTT.

This clone was seen just once. The V gene is TRBV5-1, the J gene TRBJ2-3; possible D gene TRBD2, 6 bases. CDR1 SGHRS and CDR2 YFSETQ come from the germline V gene. The germline V and J ends were trimmed by 0 bases and 1 base, with 9 bases remaining between them. CDR3 length equals 15 residues. This chain's CDR3 is CASSLVSGGTDTQYF. The DNA for the CDR3 is TGCGCCAGCAGCTTGGTGTCGGGGGGCACAGATACGCAGTATTTT.

The chain links TRBV27 to TRBJ1-1, with 7 nucleotides matching TRBD1. The germline V gene has CDR1 MNHEY and CDR2 SMNVEV (reference sequence). This CDR3 region has 16 residues. V lost 2 bases to trimming and J lost 0 bases; unmatched junction nucleotides: 6. CDR3 region: CASSLAGRGVNTEAFF. The CDR3 nucleotides are TGTGCCAGCAGTTTAGCTGGCAGGGGGGTGAACACTGAAGCTTTCTTT.

The rearrangement joins TRBV5-5 to TRBJ2-2; weak D call: TRBD2 (6 bases). With 4 bases removed from V and 6 bases from J, the gap between germline ends came to 16 bases. The germline gives CDR1 SGHKS, CDR2 YYEKEE (reference sequence). CDR3 size: 15 residues. The CDR3 DNA follows: TGTGCCAGCAGCCCCGGGTCGGGGGTCCCCGGGGAGCTGTTTTTT. Its translation: CASSPGSGVPGELFF.

The J gene is TRBJ1-2, the V gene TRBV5-1; D may be TRBD1 (5 bases). Germline V gene data show CDR1 as SGHRS and CDR2 as YFSETQ. Deletions cut 3 bases from V and 5 bases from J, with 8 bases between. The CDR3 loop spans 12 amino acids. This CDR3 reads CASSSGNYGYTF. The CDR3 DNA sequence: TGCGCCAGCAGCTCAGGGAATTATGGCTACACCTTC.

This sequence joins TRBV30 and TRBJ2-7; 9 nucleotides line up with TRBD2. Per germline, CDR1 GTSNPN and CDR2 SVGIG (reference sequence). Germline trimming cut 7 bases from V and 1 base from J; bases unmatched to any gene: 11. The CDR3 loop spans 15 amino acids. The DNA for the CDR3 is TGTGCCTTAAAATTAGCGGGGGCCTTATCCTACGAGCAGTACTTC. This gives the protein CALKLAGALSYEQYF.

This clone was recorded a few times. The CDR3 sequence is CASSRLAGDGTDTQYF. For the CDR3, the DNA is TGTGCCAGCAGCCGACTAGCGGGAGATGGCACAGATACGCAGTATTTT. The genes are TRBV14 and TRBJ2-3, with 12 positions matching TRBD2. V lost 4 bases to trimming and J lost 1 base; unmatched junction nucleotides: 3. Germline values: CDR1 SGHDN, CDR2 FVKESK. The CDR3 loop spans 16 amino acids.

The CDR3 here is CASSPPALRGYEQYF. Here the CDR3 DNA reads TGTGCCAGCTCACCTCCAGCCCTACGGGGTTACGAGCAGTACTTC. This sequence joins TRBV18 and TRBJ2-7, with a weak D call TRBD2 (5 bases). Germline CDR1 KGHSH, CDR2 LQKENI. The ends were cut back, 3 bases at V and 4 bases at J, with 16 bases in the middle. The CDR3 loop spans 15 amino acids. Together with reference TRBV18 and TRBJ2-7, the CDR3 gives the full variable domain: NAGVMQNPRHLVRRRGQEARLRCSPMKGHSHVYWYRQLPEEGLKFMVYLQKENIIDESGMPKERFSAEFPKEGPSILRIQQVVRGDSAAYFCASSPPALRGYEQYFGPGTRLTVT.

The chain has TRBV12-2 and TRBJ2-1; the D call of TRBD2 is as the table states it, not checked on the DNA. TRBV12-2 is marked as a pseudogene. The CDR3 is 17 residues long. CDR3 residues: CASRLALTSGRNNEQFF. The CDR3 bases are TGTGCAAGTCGCTTAGCCCTTACTAGCGGGAGGAACAATGAGCAGTTCTTC.

The rearrangement uses TRBV5-1 and TRBJ2-1; 7 positions match TRBD2. The trim removed 0 bases at V and 1 base at J, leaving 1 base unmatched. CDR1 and CDR2 from the germline V gene are SGHRS and YFSETQ. The CDR3 is made up of 15 amino acids. The DNA of the CDR3 is TGCGCCAGCAGCTTGGACGGGGGGTCCTACAATGAGCAGTTCTTC. It is translated as CASSLDGGSYNEQFF.

This clone was recorded once. V is TRBV7-3 and J is TRBJ2-3; 7 bases agree with TRBD1. V shed 3 bases and J 6 bases; nucleotides not matched to a gene: 3. Per germline, CDR1 SGHTA and CDR2 FQGTGA. There are 13 residues in the CDR3. Written as DNA, the CDR3 is TGTGCCAGCAGCTTGGGACAGAGCGATACGCAGTATTTT. It is translated as CASSLGQSDTQYF. The full variable domain, with the rest looked up from reference TRBV7-3 and TRBJ2-3, is GAGVSQTPSNKVTEKGKYVELRCDPISGHTALYWYRQSLGQGPEFLIYFQGTGAADDSGLPNDRFFAVRPEGSVSTLKIQRTERGDSAVYLCASSLGQSDTQYFGPGTRLTVL.

The chain combines TRBV12-3 or TRBV12-4 with TRBJ1-2; 7 bases fit TRBD1. V shed 3 bases and J 8 bases; nucleotides not matched to a gene: 6. CDR3 length: 13 amino acids. CDR3 sequence: CASSLYRGEGYTF. CDR3 nucleotides: TGTGCCAGCAGTTTGTACAGGGGAGAGGGCTACACCTTC.

The CDR3 reads CASSMRGYQETQYF. CDR3 nucleotides: TGTGCCAGCAGCATGAGGGGGTACCAAGAGACCCAGTACTTC. The V call is TRBV21-1, the J call TRBJ2-5; the table assigns TRBD1, which was not confirmed against the DNA. TRBV21-1 is deemed a pseudogene. The CDR3 contains 14 residues.

In DNA, the CDR3 is TGTGCAAGTCGCCAATGGCTGGTAGCGGGGACTCAAGAGACCCAGTACTTC. Protein: CASRQWLVAGTQETQYF. The chain carries TRBV12-2 and TRBJ2-5; the listed D gene, TRBD2, was not tested against the DNA. TRBV12-2 is termed a pseudogene. The CDR3 has 17 amino acids.

This clone has more than one count but fewer than ten. The DNA for the CDR3 is TGTGCCAGCAGTTTAAGTGGCGGAGAGACCCAGTACTTC. This codes for CASSLSGGETQYF. The chain recombines TRBV27 with TRBJ2-5, with D unresolved. Germline V gene sequence: CDR1 MNHEY, CDR2 SMNVEV (reference sequence). Trimming took off 2 bases at V and 4 bases at J, with 8 bases between the two ends. CDR3 size: 13 residues.